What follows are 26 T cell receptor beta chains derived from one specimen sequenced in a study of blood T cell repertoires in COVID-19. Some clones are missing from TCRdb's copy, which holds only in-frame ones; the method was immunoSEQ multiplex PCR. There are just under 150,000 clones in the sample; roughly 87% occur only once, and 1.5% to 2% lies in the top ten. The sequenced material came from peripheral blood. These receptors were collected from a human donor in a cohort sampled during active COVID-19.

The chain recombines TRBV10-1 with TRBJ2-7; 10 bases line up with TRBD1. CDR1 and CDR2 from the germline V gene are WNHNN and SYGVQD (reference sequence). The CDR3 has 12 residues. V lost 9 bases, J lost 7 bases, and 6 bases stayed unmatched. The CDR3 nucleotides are TGCGCCAGGGACAGGGGGTCGGATGAGCAGTACTTC. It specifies CARDRGSDEQYF.

CDR3 bases: TGCGCCAGCAGTCAAGGACTAGCGGGGGGGCTCACCGGGGAGCTGTTTTTT. This translates into CASSQGLAGGLTGELFF. The V call is TRBV5-1, the J call TRBJ2-2, with 15 nucleotides matching TRBD2. Germline values: CDR1 SGHRS, CDR2 YFSETQ. The CDR3 loop spans 17 amino acids. The J segment lost 4 bases and the V segment lost 5 bases, leaving 6 bases of the junction unmatched.

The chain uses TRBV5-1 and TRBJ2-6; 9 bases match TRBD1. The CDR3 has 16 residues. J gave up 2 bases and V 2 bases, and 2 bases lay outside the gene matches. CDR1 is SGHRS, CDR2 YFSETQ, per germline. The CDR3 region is CASSFTGGAGANVLTF. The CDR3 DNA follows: TGCGCCAGCAGCTTCACAGGGGGCGCTGGGGCCAACGTCCTGACTTTC.

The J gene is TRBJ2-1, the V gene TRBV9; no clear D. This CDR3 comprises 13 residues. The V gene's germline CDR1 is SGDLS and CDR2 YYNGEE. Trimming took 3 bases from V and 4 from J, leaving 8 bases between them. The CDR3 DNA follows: TGTGCCAGCAGCGGCCTAGAGTACAATGAGCAGTTCTTC. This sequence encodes CASSGLEYNEQFF.

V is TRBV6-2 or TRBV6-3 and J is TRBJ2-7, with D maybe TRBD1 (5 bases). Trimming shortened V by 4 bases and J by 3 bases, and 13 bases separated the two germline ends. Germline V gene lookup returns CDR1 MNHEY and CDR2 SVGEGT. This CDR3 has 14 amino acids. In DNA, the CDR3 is TGTGCCAGCAGTTGGGGCAGGGATAACTACGAGCAGTACTTC. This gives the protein CASSWGRDNYEQYF.

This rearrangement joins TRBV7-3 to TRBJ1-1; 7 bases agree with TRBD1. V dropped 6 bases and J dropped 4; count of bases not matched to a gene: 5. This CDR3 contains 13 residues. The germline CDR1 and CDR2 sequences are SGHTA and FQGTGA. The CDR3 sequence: CASSFDRVTEAFF. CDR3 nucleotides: TGTGCCAGCAGTTTCGACAGGGTCACTGAAGCTTTCTTT.

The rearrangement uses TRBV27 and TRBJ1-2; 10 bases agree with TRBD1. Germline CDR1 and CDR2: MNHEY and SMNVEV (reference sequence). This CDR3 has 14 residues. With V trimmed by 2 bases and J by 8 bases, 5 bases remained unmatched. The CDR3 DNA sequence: TGTGCCAGCAGTTTAGGGGGACAGGGGATAGGCTACACCTTC. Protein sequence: CASSLGGQGIGYTF.

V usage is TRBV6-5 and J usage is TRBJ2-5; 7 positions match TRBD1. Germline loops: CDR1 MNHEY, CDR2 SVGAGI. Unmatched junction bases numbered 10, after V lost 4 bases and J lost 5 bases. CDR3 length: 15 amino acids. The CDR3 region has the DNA TGTGCCAGCAGTTTTACAGGGGCCGGTCGGGAGACCCAGTACTTC. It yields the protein CASSFTGAGRETQYF.

The CDR3 here is CASSLGPGWYEQYF. CDR3 sequence (DNA): TGTGCCAGCAGCTTAGGACCGGGGTGGTACGAGCAGTACTTC. The chain recombines TRBV7-2 with TRBJ2-7, with a tentative D call TRBD2 (5 bases). CDR3 length: 14 residues. Germline CDR1 is SGHTA and CDR2 is FQGNSA. V lost 1 base to trimming and J lost 4 bases, with 11 bases between them. Variable domain in full (rest from reference TRBV7-2 and TRBJ2-7): GAGVSQSPSNKVTEKGKDVELRCDPISGHTALYWYRQSLGQGLEFLIYFQGNSAPDKSGLPSDRFSAERTGGSVSTLTIQRTQQEDSAVYLCASSLGPGWYEQYFGPGTRLTVT.

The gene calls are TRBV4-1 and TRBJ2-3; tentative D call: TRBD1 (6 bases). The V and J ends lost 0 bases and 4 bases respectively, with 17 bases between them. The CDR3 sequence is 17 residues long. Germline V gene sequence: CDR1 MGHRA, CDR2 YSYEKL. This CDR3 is CASSQEWGRGIADTQYF. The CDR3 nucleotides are TGCGCCAGCAGCCAAGAGTGGGGCAGGGGTATTGCAGATACGCAGTATTTT.

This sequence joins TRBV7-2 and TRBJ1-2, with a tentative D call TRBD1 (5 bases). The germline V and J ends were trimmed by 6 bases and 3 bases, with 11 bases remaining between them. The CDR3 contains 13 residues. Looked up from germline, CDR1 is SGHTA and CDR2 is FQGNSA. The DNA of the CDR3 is TGTGCCAGCAGTTATGACAGTGACTATGGCTACACCTTC. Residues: CASSYDSDYGYTF. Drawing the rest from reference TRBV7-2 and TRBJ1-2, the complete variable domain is GAGVSQSPSNKVTEKGKDVELRCDPISGHTALYWYRQSLGQGLEFLIYFQGNSAPDKSGLPSDRFSAERTGGSVSTLTIQRTQQEDSAVYLCASSYDSDYGYTFGSGTRLTVV.

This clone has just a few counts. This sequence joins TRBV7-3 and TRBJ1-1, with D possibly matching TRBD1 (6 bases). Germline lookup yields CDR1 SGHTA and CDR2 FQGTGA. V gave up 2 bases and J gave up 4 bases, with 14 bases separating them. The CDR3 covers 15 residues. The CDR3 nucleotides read TGTGCCAGCAGCTTAGGTCTGTCAGGGGCCACTGAAGCTTTCTTT. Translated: CASSLGLSGATEAFF.

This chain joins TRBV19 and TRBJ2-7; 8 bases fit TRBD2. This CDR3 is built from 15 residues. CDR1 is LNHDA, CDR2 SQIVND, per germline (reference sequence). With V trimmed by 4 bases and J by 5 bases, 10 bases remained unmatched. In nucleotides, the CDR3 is TGTGCCAGTAGTACCGACCGGGAGGGGACGGACGAGCAGTACTTC. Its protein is CASSTDREGTDEQYF.

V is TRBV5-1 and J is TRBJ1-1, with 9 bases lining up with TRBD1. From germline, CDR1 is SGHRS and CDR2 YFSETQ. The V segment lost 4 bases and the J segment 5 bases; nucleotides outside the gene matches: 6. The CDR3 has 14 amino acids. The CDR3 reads CASSTGTGTTEAFF. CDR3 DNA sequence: TGCGCCAGCAGCACCGGGACAGGGACAACTGAAGCTTTCTTT. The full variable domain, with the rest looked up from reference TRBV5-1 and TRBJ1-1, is KAGVTQTPRYLIKTRGQQVTLSCSPISGHRSVSWYQQTPGQGLQFLFEYFSETQRNKGNFPGRFSGRQFSNSRSEMNVSTLELGDSALYLCASSTGTGTTEAFFGQGTRLTVV.

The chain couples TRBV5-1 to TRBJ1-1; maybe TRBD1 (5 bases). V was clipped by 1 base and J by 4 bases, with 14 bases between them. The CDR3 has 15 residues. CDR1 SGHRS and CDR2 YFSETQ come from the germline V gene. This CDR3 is CASSLTQGYRTEAFF. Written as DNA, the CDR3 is TGCGCCAGCAGCTTGACCCAGGGCTATCGCACTGAAGCTTTCTTT.

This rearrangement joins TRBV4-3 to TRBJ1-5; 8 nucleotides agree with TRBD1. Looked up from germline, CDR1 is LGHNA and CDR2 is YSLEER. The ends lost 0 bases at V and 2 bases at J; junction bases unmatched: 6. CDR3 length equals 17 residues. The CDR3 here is CASSQDRGPGGNQPQHF. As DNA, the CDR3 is TGCGCCAGCAGCCAAGACAGGGGGCCAGGAGGCAATCAGCCCCAGCATTTT.

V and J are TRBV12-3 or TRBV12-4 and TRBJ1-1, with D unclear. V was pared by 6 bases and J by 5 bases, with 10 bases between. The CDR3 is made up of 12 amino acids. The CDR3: CASRSGGTEAFF. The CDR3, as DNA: TGTGCCAGCAGGTCAGGAGGGACTGAAGCTTTCTTT.

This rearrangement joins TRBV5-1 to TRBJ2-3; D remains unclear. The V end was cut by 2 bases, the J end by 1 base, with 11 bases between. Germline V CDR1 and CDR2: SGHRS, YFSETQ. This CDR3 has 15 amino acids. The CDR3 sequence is CASSFGTTGTDTQYF. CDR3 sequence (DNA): TGCGCCAGCAGCTTTGGAACGACTGGCACAGATACGCAGTATTTT.

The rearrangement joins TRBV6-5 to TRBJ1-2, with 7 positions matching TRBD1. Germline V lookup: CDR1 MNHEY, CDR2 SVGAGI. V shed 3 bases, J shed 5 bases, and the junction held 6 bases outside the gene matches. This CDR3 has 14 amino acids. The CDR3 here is CASSYSGTAYGYTF. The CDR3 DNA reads TGTGCCAGCAGTTATTCCGGGACAGCTTATGGCTACACCTTC.

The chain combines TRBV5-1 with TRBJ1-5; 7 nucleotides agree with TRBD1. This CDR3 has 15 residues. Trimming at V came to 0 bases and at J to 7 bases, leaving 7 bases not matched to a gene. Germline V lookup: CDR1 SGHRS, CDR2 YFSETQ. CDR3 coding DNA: TGCGCCAGCAGCTTGGAGGCAGGGGGAGACCAGCCCCAGCATTTT. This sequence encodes CASSLEAGGDQPQHF.

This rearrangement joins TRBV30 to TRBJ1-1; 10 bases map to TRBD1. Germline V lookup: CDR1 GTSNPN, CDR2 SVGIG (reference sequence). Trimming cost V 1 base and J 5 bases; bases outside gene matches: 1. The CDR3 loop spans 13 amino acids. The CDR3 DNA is TGTGCCTGGAGTGGACAGGGGGCGACTGAAGCTTTCTTT. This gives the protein CAWSGQGATEAFF.

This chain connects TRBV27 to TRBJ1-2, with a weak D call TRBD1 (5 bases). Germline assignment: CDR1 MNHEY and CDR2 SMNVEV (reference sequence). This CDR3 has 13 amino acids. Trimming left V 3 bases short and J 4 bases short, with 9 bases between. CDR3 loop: CASSFGQGYGYTF. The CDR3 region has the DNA TGTGCCAGCAGTTTCGGGCAGGGCTATGGCTACACCTTC.

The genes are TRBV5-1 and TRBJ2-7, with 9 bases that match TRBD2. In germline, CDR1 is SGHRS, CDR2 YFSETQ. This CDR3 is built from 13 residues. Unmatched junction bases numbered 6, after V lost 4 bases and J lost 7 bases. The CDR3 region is CASSGLAGAEQYF. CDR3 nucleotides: TGCGCCAGCAGCGGATTAGCGGGGGCTGAGCAGTACTTC.

The chain's CDR3 is CASSLFAGANYGYTF. CDR3 sequence (DNA): TGTGCCAGCAGTTTATTCGCAGGGGCTAACTATGGCTACACCTTC. V gene TRBV27 combines with J gene TRBJ1-2; tentatively, D is TRBD1 (6 bases). Per germline, CDR1 MNHEY and CDR2 SMNVEV (reference sequence). This CDR3 comprises 15 residues. Trimming shortened V by 1 base and J by 0 bases, and 9 bases separated the two germline ends.

The CDR3 loop is CASSPKTGVEYEQYF. CDR3 sequence (DNA): TGTGCCAGCTCACCAAAGACAGGGGTTGAGTACGAGCAGTACTTC. The chain uses TRBV18 and TRBJ2-7; 8 bases align to TRBD1. CDR3 size: 15 residues. CDR1 and CDR2 from the germline V gene are KGHSH and LQKENI. The trim removed 2 bases at V and 4 bases at J, leaving 7 bases unmatched.

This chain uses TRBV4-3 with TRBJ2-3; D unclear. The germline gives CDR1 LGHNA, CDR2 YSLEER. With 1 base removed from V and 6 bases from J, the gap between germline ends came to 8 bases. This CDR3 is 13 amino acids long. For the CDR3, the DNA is TGCGCCAGCAGCCAAGGCCTCGGGGATACGCAGTATTTT. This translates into CASSQGLGDTQYF.